The T cell receptor (beta chain) described here comes from a study of blood T cells in healthy people across ages. Through a sample-barcoded 5' primer and a J-beta primer mix, a second PCR was run for about 7 to 12 cycles. TCRdb recomputed calls from the 5' RACE reads with MiXCR, one row per CDR3 protein. Counted here are about 640,000 distinct CDR3 sequences, about 53% occurring once; the ten biggest clones make up 30% to 40%. CDR1 and CDR2 from the germline V gene are SEHNR and FQNEAQ (reference sequence). The CDR3 runs 12 residues. The V gene lost 5 bases and the J gene lost 6 bases, with 8 bases spanning the gap. This clonotype was detected a few times. Its cognate antigen is unknown. Findings and limits, study-wide: Calculation of diversity from one million T cells yielded estimates considered to be underestimates.

V gene TRBV7-9 combines with J gene TRBJ2-1; D remains ambiguous. The sample consisted of blood. This sequence originates from a man aged 55 to 69 in good health. DNA for the CDR3: TGTGCCAGCAGCGGATTACCCAATGAGCAGTTCTTC. Translating gives CASSGLPNEQFF.